The clone carrying this T cell receptor (beta chain) was picked up one time. The antigen is not known. This entry comes from a study of cytomegalovirus exposure and HLA in healthy donors. General study points: Roughly even sequencing depth across donors was the assumption behind the presence/absence analyses. Most TCR sequences were seen very rarely across donors, but some public TCRs occurred in many.

A multiplex PCR was run with 60 Vbeta primers and 13 Jbeta primers. TCRdb's table, derived via immunoSEQ multiplex PCR, lists solely in-frame clones and lacks some. Of about 130,000 clones listed, 77% are singletons. Trimming took 5 bases from V and 3 from J; bases not matched to a gene: 2. The CDR3 totals 14 residues. Per the germline V gene, CDR1 is MDHEN and CDR2 is SYDVKM. The V gene is TRBV28, the J gene TRBJ2-1; TRBD2 aligns across 9 bases. Sequencing input: PBMCs. The receptor's source is a woman in her forties in good health and CMV-seropositive. CDR3: CASSLAGFYNEQFF. The CDR3 DNA sequence: TGTGCCAGCAGTCTAGCGGGATTCTACAATGAGCAGTTCTTC. The full variable domain, its missing parts supplied by reference TRBV28 and TRBJ2-1, is DVKVTQSSRYLVKRTGEKVFLECVQDMDHENMFWYRQDPGLGLRLIYFSYDVKMKEKGDIPEGYSVSREKKERFSLILESASTNQTSMYLCASSLAGFYNEQFFGPGTRLTVL.